This TCR beta chain was retrieved from a study of blood T cell repertoires in COVID-19. For the study at large: Donors in the United States, Italy and Spain gave samples during acute or convalescent COVID-19. The cDNA or gDNA used as material had been derived from T cells, B-cell-depleted T cells, or PBMCs.

Enrolled through a virtual design, the participants were between roughly 18 and 100 years of age and came from about two dozen US areas. Grouping used clinical history reported by participants in a survey and questionnaire. The CDR3 has 14 residues. V lost 3 bases and J lost 3; bases outside the gene matches: 3. Germline V gives CDR1 SNHLY, CDR2 FYNNEI. Profiling relied on immunoSEQ multiplex PCR, and the TCRdb table lists in-frame clones only, not all of them. The sample holds hundreds of thousands of clones; approximately 89% are singletons and the top ten take about 9.5%. The rearrangement links TRBV2 to TRBJ2-7; 9 bases are a match to TRBD2. The TCR originated in a woman aged 40 to 55 who had recovered from COVID-19. The sequenced sample consisted of PBMCs or T cells enriched from blood (not recorded which). CDR3: CASSEASGNYEQYF. CDR3 nucleotide sequence: TGTGCCAGCAGTGAGGCTAGCGGGAACTACGAGCAGTACTTC.